The 24 T cell receptor beta chains given below trace back to one sample, sequenced in a study of blood T cells in healthy people across ages (dated by TCRdb to about 2015). The library was generated by 5' RACE. Data came from an Illumina HiSeq 2500. A second about 7 to 11 cycle PCR used a sample-barcoded 5' primer and a J-beta primer mix. TCRdb cleaned the public reads at Q25 with fastp, built clones with MiXCR and kept in-frame beta chains. Identical CDR3 protein sequences are pooled into one entry, listed with their most common genes and DNA. This sample has fewer than 1,000,000 distinct CDR3 sequences in its table, and more than 35% of those were observed once. Over 15% of the sample belongs to the ten largest clones. Sequences were obtained from blood. These receptors were taken from a man older than 75 in good health.

V usage is TRBV10-1 and J usage is TRBJ2-1; D possibly matches TRBD1 or TRBD2 (5 bases each). Germline lookup yields CDR1 WNHNN and CDR2 SYGVQD (reference sequence). CDR3 size: 16 residues. V was cut by 5 bases and J by 2 bases, with 16 bases left in between. Written as DNA, the CDR3 is TGCGCCAGCAGTCCCGTGGTGGGGACGCCCTACAATGAGCAGTTCTTC. Translated: CASSPVVGTPYNEQFF.

V usage is TRBV12-3 or TRBV12-4 and J usage is TRBJ2-5, with TRBD2 identical over 12 bases. The V gene end was trimmed by 3 bases and the J gene end by 5 bases; junction bases not matched to a gene: 10. The CDR3 contains 17 residues. DNA for the CDR3: TGTGCCAGCAGTTTGAGTCTAGCGGGAGGGCCGTTGGAGACCCAGTACTTC. It is translated as CASSLSLAGGPLETQYF.

The rearrangement links TRBV7-2 to TRBJ2-5; D remains ambiguous. The germline V gene has CDR1 SGHTA and CDR2 FQGNSA. CDR3 length equals 15 residues. V lost 2 bases to trimming and J lost 5 bases, with 15 bases between them. CDR3 DNA: TGTGCCAGCAGCTTAAACACTCCTCTTCCGGAGACCCAGTACTTC. Its translation: CASSLNTPLPETQYF.

V usage is TRBV6-1 and J usage is TRBJ2-7; tentative D call: TRBD2 (6 bases). V gave up 5 bases and J gave up 2 bases, with 28 bases separating them. Germline assignment: CDR1 MNHNS and CDR2 SASEGT. This CDR3 comprises 19 residues. CDR3 residues: CASSLRAGTQRQSPYEQYF. In DNA, the CDR3 is TGTGCCAGCAGTCTTCGGGCGGGAACCCAGCGACAGTCGCCCTACGAGCAGTACTTC.

The chain is built from TRBV7-9 and TRBJ1-2; D is unclear. The germline V gene encodes CDR1 SEHNR and CDR2 FQNEAQ (reference sequence). The CDR3 has 13 amino acids. Trimming removed 1 base from V and 0 bases from J, with 3 bases in between. The CDR3 sequence: CASSLVPNYGYTF. The CDR3 nucleotides are TGTGCCAGCAGCTTAGTCCCTAACTATGGCTACACCTTC.

V gene TRBV29-1 combines with J gene TRBJ2-7; D is undetermined. Germline CDR1 SQVTM, CDR2 ANQGSEA. This CDR3 is built from 12 residues. The V end was cut by 5 bases, the J end by 6 bases, with 14 bases between. CDR3 amino acids: CSVTYGLTEQYF. The DNA of the CDR3 is TGCAGCGTTACCTATGGGCTTACCGAGCAGTACTTC.

Turning to this clonotype: An end of the junction does not agree with germline; a read error may underlie this. The chain combines TRBV11-2 with TRBJ2-3; TRBD1 is a possible D gene (7 bases). Germline V gives CDR1 SGHAT, CDR2 FQNNGV. This CDR3 comprises 15 residues. CDR3 DNA: TGTGCCAGCAGCATAGATGGAGGGGGCTTAGATACGCAGTATTTT. It codes for CASSIDGGGLDTQYF.

The sample holds a few counts of this clonotype. The V and J genes are TRBV9 and TRBJ2-3; perhaps TRBD2 as D (5 bases). The germline V and J ends were trimmed by 5 bases and 2 bases, with 12 bases remaining between them. This CDR3 contains 14 residues. The germline V gene has CDR1 SGDLS and CDR2 YYNGEE. The CDR3 reads CASSPGIATDTQYF. DNA of the CDR3: TGTGCCAGCAGTCCCGGGATTGCCACAGATACGCAGTATTTT.

There are a few counts of this clonotype. This rearrangement joins TRBV11-3 to TRBJ2-7; 8 bases match TRBD2. J lost 4 bases, V lost 5 bases, and 10 bases had no gene match. This CDR3 has 15 amino acids. Germline lookup yields CDR1 SGHNT and CDR2 YENEEA. The CDR3 DNA follows: TGTGCCAGCAGCCCCTTAACGGGAGGGGATTACGAGCAGTACTTC. It is translated as CASSPLTGGDYEQYF.

Comments on this clonotype: The germline gene is not matched at one end of the junction; a read error may be the cause. The V gene is TRBV7-9, the J gene TRBJ2-2, with 9 bases fitting TRBD1. CDR3 length equals 18 residues. Germline-derived CDR1 and CDR2 are SEHNR and FQNEAQ (reference sequence). The CDR3 DNA reads TGTGCCAGCAACTTATCCTGGGACAGGGTGAGGAACACCGGGGAGCTGTTTTTT. This gives the protein CASNLSWDRVRNTGELFF.

The rearrangement joins TRBV27 to TRBJ1-2; 7 bases are a match to TRBD1. This CDR3 region has 14 residues. V gave up 5 bases and J gave up 4 bases; unmatched junction bases: 7. Per germline, CDR1 MNHEY and CDR2 SMNVEV (reference sequence). The CDR3 sequence is CASSRTGQRYGYTF. The CDR3 region has the DNA TGTGCCAGCAGTCGGACGGGACAGCGCTATGGCTACACCTTC.

This clonotype showed up just a few times. The chain has TRBV2 and TRBJ2-2; D is undetermined. V lost 6 bases, J lost 5 bases, and 10 bases lay in between. Germline lookup yields CDR1 SNHLY and CDR2 FYNNEI. The CDR3 loop spans 13 amino acids. The chain's CDR3 is CASRVSRTGELFF. The CDR3 coding sequence is TGTGCCAGCAGAGTTAGCAGGACCGGGGAGCTGTTTTTT.

The rearrangement joins TRBV11-2 to TRBJ2-7; TRBD1 matches at 9 bases. Germline V gene lookup returns CDR1 SGHAT and CDR2 FQNNGV. The CDR3 is 14 amino acids. V shed 2 bases, J shed 2 bases, and the junction held 1 base outside the gene matches. CDR3 sequence: CASSLRTGAYEQYF. For the CDR3, the DNA is TGTGCCAGCAGCTTAAGGACAGGGGCCTACGAGCAGTACTTC. Using reference TRBV11-2 and TRBJ2-7 for the parts outside the CDR3, the full variable domain is EAGVAQSPRYKIIEKRQSVAFWCNPISGHATLYWYQQILGQGPKLLIQFQNNGVVDDSQLPKDRFSAERLKGVDSTLKIQPAKLEDSAVYLCASSLRTGAYEQYFGPGTRLTVT.

This clonotype has at least ten counts. The chain couples TRBV28 to TRBJ2-1; TRBD1 agrees at 11 bases. In germline, CDR1 is MDHEN, CDR2 SYDVKM. Trimming took 0 bases from V and 4 from J; bases not matched to a gene: 2. CDR3 length: 16 amino acids. CDR3 loop: CASSLWGQGEYNEQFF. The CDR3 nucleotides read TGTGCCAGCAGTTTATGGGGACAGGGGGAGTACAATGAGCAGTTCTTC.

The chain employs TRBV4-1 and TRBJ2-7; D call uncertain. The germline V gene has CDR1 MGHRA and CDR2 YSYEKL. The CDR3 has 14 residues. Trimming pared 0 bases from V and 1 base from J, leaving 7 bases between. The CDR3 protein is CASSQETESYEQYF. CDR3 DNA sequence: TGCGCCAGCAGCCAAGAAACGGAGTCCTACGAGCAGTACTTC.

This clonotype was seen repeatedly, ten times or more. The chain recombines TRBV9 with TRBJ2-1, with 7 positions matching TRBD2. This CDR3 is built from 14 residues. Trimming took 3 bases from V and 5 from J; bases not matched to a gene: 5. From germline, CDR1 is SGDLS and CDR2 YYNGEE. As DNA, the CDR3 is TGTGCCAGCAGCGCGGGAGGCACCAACAATGAGCAGTTCTTC. Translated: CASSAGGTNNEQFF.

This clonotype came up once. V is TRBV20-1 and J is TRBJ2-3; 7 nucleotides agree with TRBD2. The CDR3 consists of 15 residues. Germline V lookup: CDR1 DFQATT, CDR2 SNEGSKA (reference sequence). The V segment lost 1 base and the J segment 2 bases; nucleotides outside the gene matches: 6. In nucleotides, the CDR3 is TGCAGTGCTAGAGCGCCTAGCGGACACACAGATACGCAGTATTTT. Translated, it gives CSARAPSGHTDTQYF.

This clonotype was seen a few times. The rearrangement links TRBV20-1 to TRBJ2-5; 11 bases map to TRBD2. The V gene's germline CDR1 is DFQATT and CDR2 SNEGSKA (reference sequence). J was trimmed by 4 bases and V by 2 bases; bases with no gene match: 9. There are 16 residues in the CDR3. This CDR3 is CSARPLTSGRVETQYF. The CDR3 region has the DNA TGCAGTGCTAGACCTCTCACTAGCGGGAGAGTAGAGACCCAGTACTTC.

The rearrangement links TRBV20-1 to TRBJ2-5; D not resolved. Germline V gives CDR1 DFQATT, CDR2 SNEGSKA (reference sequence). The CDR3 runs to 11 residues. The chain's CDR3 is CTGLVQETQYF. In DNA, the CDR3 is TGCACCGGGTTAGTCCAAGAGACCCAGTACTTC.

V gene TRBV6-4 combines with J gene TRBJ1-2; D uncertain. The length of the CDR3 is 12 residues. CDR1 is MRHNA, CDR2 SNTAGT, per germline. V shed 6 bases and J shed 2 bases, with 7 bases lying between them. This chain's CDR3 is CASRHTNYGYTF. CDR3 DNA: TGTGCCAGCAGACACACGAACTATGGCTACACCTTC.

This clonotype was counted a few times. CDR3 amino acids: CASSDTKRENTDTQYF. CDR3 nucleotides: TGTGCCAGCAGCGACACCAAGCGGGAGAACACAGATACGCAGTATTTT. The chain couples TRBV7-3 to TRBJ2-3, with TRBD2 identical over 8 bases. Germline V lookup: CDR1 SGHTA, CDR2 FQGTGA. V lost 5 bases, J lost 2 bases, and 9 bases stayed unmatched. This CDR3 comprises 16 residues.

This sequence joins TRBV5-1 and TRBJ1-1; TRBD1 aligns across 10 bases. The V gene end was trimmed by 1 base and the J gene end by 4 bases; junction bases not matched to a gene: 16. The CDR3 covers 19 residues. Germline V gene lookup returns CDR1 SGHRS and CDR2 YFSETQ. The CDR3 loop reads CASSLIRQGAGVSGTEAFF. Here the CDR3 DNA reads TGCGCCAGCAGCTTGATCCGACAGGGGGCTGGCGTGTCAGGCACTGAAGCTTTCTTT.

This clonotype was seen a single time. The junction shows a germline mismatch at one end, possibly a read error. The chain is built from TRBV6-1 and TRBJ2-1; D may correspond to TRBD1 or TRBD2 (5 bases each). The J call may be wrong; the DNA end is better matched by TRBJ2-7. The germline V gene encodes CDR1 MNHNS and CDR2 SASEGT. The CDR3 is 16 amino acids. The CDR3 DNA reads TGTACCAGCAGTGAAGCTGGGGGAACCTCCTACAATGAGCAGTACTTC. This gives the protein CTSSEAGGTSYNEQYF.

This clonotype was detected only a few times. The chain couples TRBV7-2 to TRBJ1-5, with D hard to call. Between the trimmed V and J ends, which lost 4 bases and 6 bases, there was a span of 10 bases. Germline V gene lookup returns CDR1 SGHTA and CDR2 FQGNSA. The CDR3 has 13 residues. CDR3 amino acids: CASSSQRAQPQHF. The CDR3 coding sequence is TGTGCCAGCAGCTCCCAGAGGGCTCAGCCCCAGCATTTT.